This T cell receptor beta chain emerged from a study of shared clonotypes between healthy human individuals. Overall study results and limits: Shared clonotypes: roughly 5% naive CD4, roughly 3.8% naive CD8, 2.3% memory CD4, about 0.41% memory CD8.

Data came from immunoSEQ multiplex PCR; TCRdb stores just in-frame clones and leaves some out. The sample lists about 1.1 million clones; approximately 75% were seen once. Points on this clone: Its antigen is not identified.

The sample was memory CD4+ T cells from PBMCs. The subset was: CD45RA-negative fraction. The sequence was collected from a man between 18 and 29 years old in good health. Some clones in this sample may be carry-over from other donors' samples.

CDR3 protein: CASSPNPTGQETQYF. The CDR3 DNA sequence: TGCGCCAGCAGCCCGAATCCGACAGGCCAAGAGACCCAGTACTTC. V usage is TRBV5-1 and J usage is TRBJ2-5; TRBD1 might be the D (6 bases). The CDR3 covers 15 residues. Germline V gene data show CDR1 as SGHRS and CDR2 as YFSETQ. V was trimmed by 4 bases and J by 1 base, leaving 14 bases between them.